The 15 T cell receptor beta chains below were found in one sample sequenced in a study of T cells after yellow fever vaccination. MiXCR, run by TCRdb on the 5' RACE reads, gives a single entry per CDR3 protein. The sample yields 450,000 to 550,000 distinct CDR3 sequences, less than 25% seen once. Material: PBMCs, obtained 20 to 25 days after the first yellow fever vaccination. These receptors were obtained from a man younger than 35 who received the YFV17D yellow fever vaccine.

Only a few counts were recorded for this clonotype. The J gene is TRBJ2-7, the V gene TRBV6-1; 7 bases match TRBD1. V shed 6 bases, J shed 7 bases, and the junction held 18 bases outside the gene matches. CDR3 length equals 16 residues. The germline CDR1 and CDR2 sequences are MNHNS and SASEGT. The CDR3 DNA follows: TGTGCCAGCAGACGCCCTGGTCTCGGCAGGGGGTGGGAGCAGTACGTC. This codes for CASRRPGLGRGWEQYV.

This clonotype showed up just a few times. CDR3 loop: CASSYQDSYEKLFF. For the CDR3, the DNA is TGTGCCAGCAGTTACCAGGATTCGTATGAAAAACTGTTTTTT. This chain uses TRBV6-5 with TRBJ1-4; no clear D gene. Germline V gives CDR1 MNHEY, CDR2 SVGAGI. V was trimmed by 2 bases and J by 6 bases, leaving 10 bases between them. The length of the CDR3 is 14 residues.

The chain employs TRBV10-3 and TRBJ2-3, with 7 bases lining up with TRBD2. The CDR3 extends over 16 amino acids. Per germline, CDR1 ENHRY and CDR2 SYGVKD. V shed 6 bases, J shed 2 bases, and the junction held 11 bases outside the gene matches. CDR3 sequence (DNA): TGTGCCATCAGCCCGGGGAGCGGGGTGTACACAGATACGCAGTATTTT. Its translation: CAISPGSGVYTDTQYF.

The chain carries TRBV2 and TRBJ2-7; tentatively, D is TRBD1 (5 bases). Looked up from germline, CDR1 is SNHLY and CDR2 is FYNNEI. The germline V and J ends were trimmed by 5 bases and 2 bases, with 10 bases remaining between them. CDR3 length equals 13 residues. This CDR3 reads CASSHGQAYEQYV. In DNA, the CDR3 is TGTGCCAGCAGTCACGGACAAGCCTACGAGCAGTACGTC.

The sample holds a few counts of this clonotype. This sequence joins TRBV7-8 and TRBJ2-2, with 11 bases fitting TRBD1. CDR3 length equals 17 residues. J gave up 4 bases and V 7 bases, and 11 bases lay outside the gene matches. Germline V gives CDR1 SGHVS, CDR2 FQNEAQ. The CDR3 DNA sequence: TGTGCCAGCACTATGATCTCCGGGACAGGGGGCACCGGGGAGCTGTTTTTT. Residues: CASTMISGTGGTGELFF.

This clonotype has at least ten counts. The chain employs TRBV5-4 and TRBJ2-1; D not resolved. This CDR3 comprises 13 residues. V lost 0 bases and J lost 5, with 6 bases in between. Germline assignment: CDR1 SGHNT and CDR2 YYREEE (reference sequence). CDR3 sequence reads: CASSLGPDNEQFF. The CDR3 region has the DNA TGTGCCAGCAGCTTGGGGCCCGACAATGAGCAGTTCTTC.

This rearrangement joins TRBV6-4 to TRBJ2-1, with 8 bases identical to TRBD1. The CDR3 is made up of 15 amino acids. The germline V gene has CDR1 MRHNA and CDR2 SNTAGT. V lost 5 bases, J lost 8 bases, and 11 bases stayed unmatched. CDR3 sequence (DNA): TGTGCCAGCAGTCGCTCGGGACAGGCAAACGATGAGCAGTTCTTC. This encodes CASSRSGQANDEQFF.

This chain uses TRBV6-1 with TRBJ1-4, with TRBD1 identical over 8 bases. The ends lost 6 bases at V and 8 bases at J; junction bases unmatched: 11. The germline CDR1 and CDR2 sequences are MNHNS and SASEGT. This CDR3 region has 15 residues. CDR3 amino acids: CASRETGVGREKLFF. CDR3 sequence (DNA): TGTGCCAGCAGGGAGACAGGGGTGGGTCGAGAAAAACTGTTTTTT.

This clonotype was picked up a small number of times. The chain links TRBV6-2 or TRBV6-3 to TRBJ1-1; D is perhaps TRBD1 (5 bases). The CDR3 contains 14 residues. Germline values: CDR1 MNHEY, CDR2 SVGEGT. Trimming removed 4 bases from V and 7 bases from J, with 16 bases in between. CDR3 sequence reads: CASSLSREGLEAFF. DNA of the CDR3: TGTGCCAGCAGTTTGTCACGCGAGGGGCTTGAAGCTTTCTTT.

This clonotype appeared a few times. The V and J genes are TRBV4-1 and TRBJ1-1; D not resolved. The CDR3 is 19 amino acids. Deletions cut 1 base from V and 6 bases from J, with 27 bases between. In germline, CDR1 is MGHRA, CDR2 YSYEKL. CDR3 amino acids: CASSQVDLGWVRPTSEAFF. The CDR3 coding sequence is TGCGCCAGCAGCCAAGTCGATTTGGGCTGGGTGAGACCGACGTCTGAAGCTTTCTTT.

This clonotype has only a few counts. V usage is TRBV5-6 and J usage is TRBJ1-3, with D maybe TRBD1 (6 bases). The germline gives CDR1 SGHDT, CDR2 YYEEEE. Deletions cut 0 bases from V and 6 bases from J, with 7 bases between. The CDR3 loop spans 13 amino acids. CDR3 sequence (DNA): TGTGCCAGCAGCTTGGACAGGGTAAACACCATATATTTT. It is translated as CASSLDRVNTIYF.

This sequence joins TRBV6-1 and TRBJ1-3; D gene uncertain. The ends were cut back, 5 bases at V and 4 bases at J, with 18 bases in the middle. This CDR3 has 16 amino acids. Germline V CDR1 and CDR2: MNHNS, SASEGT. CDR3 sequence reads: CASSTHLTVAGNTIYF. Written as DNA, the CDR3 is TGTGCCAGCAGTACCCACCTCACAGTGGCGGGAAACACCATATATTTT.

This sequence joins TRBV12-3 or TRBV12-4 and TRBJ2-2; 8 bases are a match to TRBD2. This CDR3 spans 15 amino acids. Trimming took 2 bases from V and 6 from J; bases not matched to a gene: 5. CDR3 nucleotide sequence: TGTGCCAGCAGTTTACGACGGGGGGGCGCCGGGGAGCTGTTTTTT. This codes for CASSLRRGGAGELFF.

The CDR3 DNA reads as TGTGCCAGCTCAATTCCGGGCTCCTATGGCTACACCTTC. Encoded protein: CASSIPGSYGYTF. This chain connects TRBV18 to TRBJ1-2; D is undetermined. Germline V lookup: CDR1 KGHSH, CDR2 LQKENI. The length of the CDR3 is 13 residues. The V end was cut by 5 bases, the J end by 4 bases, with 11 bases between.

This clonotype was detected only a few times. The rearrangement uses TRBV12-3 or TRBV12-4 and TRBJ2-2, with TRBD2 matching over 12 bases. The CDR3 has 16 residues. The junction had 8 bases not matched to a gene; V was cut back by 6 bases and J by 6 bases. Here the CDR3 DNA reads TGTGCCAGCAGCCCAAGCCTAGCGGGGGGGGCCGGGGAGCTGTTTTTT. This codes for CASSPSLAGGAGELFF.